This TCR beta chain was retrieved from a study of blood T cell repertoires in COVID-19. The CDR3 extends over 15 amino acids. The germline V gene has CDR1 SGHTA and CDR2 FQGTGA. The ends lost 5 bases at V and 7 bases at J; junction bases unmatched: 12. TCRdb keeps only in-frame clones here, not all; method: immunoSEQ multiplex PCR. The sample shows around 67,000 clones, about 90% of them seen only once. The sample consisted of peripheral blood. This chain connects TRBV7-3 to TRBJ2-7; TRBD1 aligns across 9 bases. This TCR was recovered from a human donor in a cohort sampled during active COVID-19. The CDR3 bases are TGTGCCAGCAGCCAAAACCCCGGGACAGGGTATGAGCAGTACTTC. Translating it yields CASSQNPGTGYEQYF.